At least ten counts were recorded for the clone carrying this TCR beta chain. What it binds is not known. The data derive from a study of T cells after yellow fever vaccination. Study background: Fractions of low cell number were prepared using SMART-Seq v4 Ultra Low Input. General study results and limits: The CD4 compartment and the CD8 compartment contained a small share of clonotypes in common. Sorted repertoires could include abundant contaminating clonotypes from bulk cells.

TCR cDNA, made by 5'RACE template switching, carried an added universal primer site and UMIs. TCRdb redid the calling of the 5' RACE reads with MiXCR, one entry per CDR3 protein. The sample holds 200,000 to 300,000 distinct CDR3 sequences; roughly 6.2% are singletons and the top ten take about 0.95%. The V gene lost 0 bases and the J gene lost 4 bases, with 11 bases spanning the gap. Germline CDR1 is SGHRS and CDR2 is YFSETQ. The CDR3 loop spans 14 amino acids. The sequences come from CD4+ T cells sorted from PBMCs, collected on the day of the yellow fever booster vaccination. The chain joins TRBV5-1 to TRBJ2-7; a possible D gene is TRBD2 (6 bases). This clonotype originated in a man aged 25 to 45 who received the YFV17D yellow fever vaccine. The CDR3 nucleotides are TGCGCCAGCAGCTTGGTGACGGGGGAGTACGAGCAGTACTTC. Translation: CASSLVTGEYEQYF.